Shown below are 2 T cell receptor beta chains from a single sample sequenced in a study of blood T cells in healthy people across ages. The second PCR ran roughly 7 to 12 cycles with a sample-barcoded 5' primer and J-beta primers. TCRdb re-called the 5' RACE reads through MiXCR, storing one row per CDR3 protein. Of roughly 680,000 distinct CDR3 sequences in the sample, roughly half were seen once. The sample comprised blood. The receptor source for this set is an elderly woman in good health.

The chain has TRBV3-1 and TRBJ2-5; D ambiguous. Matching the DNA end better, TRBJ2-7 makes the J call doubtful. Per the germline V gene, CDR1 is LGHDT and CDR2 is YNNKEL (reference sequence). The CDR3 is 11 residues long. In DNA, the CDR3 is TGTGCCAGCAGCCACAAATACGAGCAGTACTTC. Protein sequence: CASSHKYEQYF.

In the case of this clonotype: A junction boundary mismatches the germline segment, possibly from a read error. The J gene is TRBJ2-3, the V gene TRBV12-3 or TRBV12-4; D possibly corresponds to TRBD1 (6 bases). The CDR3 is 16 residues long. The CDR3 region has the DNA TGTGCCAGCAGTTTAGCGCGTGCAGGTTGGACAGATGCGCAGTATTTT. Translation: CASSLARAGWTDAQYF.